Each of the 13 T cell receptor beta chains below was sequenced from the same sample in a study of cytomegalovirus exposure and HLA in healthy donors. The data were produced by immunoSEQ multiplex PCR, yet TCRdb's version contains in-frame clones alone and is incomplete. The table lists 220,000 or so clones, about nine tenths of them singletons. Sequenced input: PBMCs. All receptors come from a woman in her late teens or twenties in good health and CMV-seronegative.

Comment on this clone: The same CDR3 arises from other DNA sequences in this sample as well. The DNA for the CDR3 is TGTGCCAGCAGCCGAACAGGCACGAACACTGAAGCTTTCTTT. The encoded protein is CASSRTGTNTEAFF. This rearrangement joins TRBV6-5 to TRBJ1-1, with D tentatively TRBD1 (5 bases). V lost 6 bases, J lost 1 base, and 12 bases lay in between. Germline V gene lookup returns CDR1 MNHEY and CDR2 SVGAGI. The CDR3 sequence is 14 residues long.

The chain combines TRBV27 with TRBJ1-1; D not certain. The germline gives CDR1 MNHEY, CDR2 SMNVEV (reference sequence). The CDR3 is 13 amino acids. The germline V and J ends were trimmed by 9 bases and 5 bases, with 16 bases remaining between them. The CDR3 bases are TGTGCCAGTGGAGGGTTTGTGGGGACTGAAGCTTTCTTT. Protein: CASGGFVGTEAFF.

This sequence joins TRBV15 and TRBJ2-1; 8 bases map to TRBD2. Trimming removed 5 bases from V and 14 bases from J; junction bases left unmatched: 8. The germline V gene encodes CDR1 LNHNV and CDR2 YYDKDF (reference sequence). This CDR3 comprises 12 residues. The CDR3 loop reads CATSGPGLDKFF. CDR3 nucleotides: TGTGCCACCAGCGGACCGGGACTAGATAAGTTCTTC.

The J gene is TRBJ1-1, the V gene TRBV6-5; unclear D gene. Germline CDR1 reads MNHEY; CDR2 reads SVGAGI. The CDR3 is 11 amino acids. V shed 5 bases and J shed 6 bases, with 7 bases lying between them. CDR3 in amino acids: CASSERAEAFF. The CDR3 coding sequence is TGTGCCAGCAGTGAGAGGGCTGAAGCTTTCTTT.

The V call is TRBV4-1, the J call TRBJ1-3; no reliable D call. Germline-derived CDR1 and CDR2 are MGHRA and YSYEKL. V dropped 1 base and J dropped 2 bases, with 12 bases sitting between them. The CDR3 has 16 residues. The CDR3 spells CASSQVGRETGNTIYF. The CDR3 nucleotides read TGCGCCAGCAGCCAAGTGGGTCGGGAAACTGGAAACACCATATATTTT.

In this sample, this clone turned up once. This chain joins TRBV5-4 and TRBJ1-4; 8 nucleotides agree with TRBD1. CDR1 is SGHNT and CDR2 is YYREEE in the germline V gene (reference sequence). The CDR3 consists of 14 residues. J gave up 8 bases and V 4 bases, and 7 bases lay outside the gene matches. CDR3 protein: CASSPGRGREKLFF. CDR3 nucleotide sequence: TGTGCCAGCAGCCCCGGCAGGGGGCGCGAAAAACTGTTTTTT.

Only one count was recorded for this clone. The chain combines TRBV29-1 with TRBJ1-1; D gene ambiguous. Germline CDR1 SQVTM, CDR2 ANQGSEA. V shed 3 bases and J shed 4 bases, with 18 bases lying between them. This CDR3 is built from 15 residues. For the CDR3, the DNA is TGCAGCGTTGATGGCCGAAATTTGGGCTCCACTGAAGCTTTCTTT. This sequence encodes CSVDGRNLGSTEAFF.

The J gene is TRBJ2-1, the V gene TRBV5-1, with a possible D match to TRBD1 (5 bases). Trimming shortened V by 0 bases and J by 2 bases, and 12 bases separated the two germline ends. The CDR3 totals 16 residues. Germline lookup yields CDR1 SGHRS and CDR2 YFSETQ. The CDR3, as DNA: TGCGCCAGCAGCTTGGAAGGGGTGAGTCCCTACAATGAGCAGTTCTTC. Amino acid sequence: CASSLEGVSPYNEQFF. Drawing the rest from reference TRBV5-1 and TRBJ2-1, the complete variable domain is KAGVTQTPRYLIKTRGQQVTLSCSPISGHRSVSWYQQTPGQGLQFLFEYFSETQRNKGNFPGRFSGRQFSNSRSEMNVSTLELGDSALYLCASSLEGVSPYNEQFFGPGTRLTVL.

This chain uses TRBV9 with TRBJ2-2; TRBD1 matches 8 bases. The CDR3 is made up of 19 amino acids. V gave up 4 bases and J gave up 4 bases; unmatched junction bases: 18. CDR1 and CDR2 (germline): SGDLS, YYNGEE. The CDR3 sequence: CASSFRGTGSGVSTGELFF. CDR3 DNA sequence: TGTGCCAGCAGCTTTAGGGGGACAGGATCAGGAGTGAGCACCGGGGAGCTGTTTTTT.

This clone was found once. In DNA, the CDR3 is TGCGCCAGCAGCTTGGGGGCTCCAGATACGCAGTATTTT. Its protein is CASSLGAPDTQYF. This chain uses TRBV5-1 with TRBJ2-3; D remains ambiguous. From germline, CDR1 is SGHRS and CDR2 YFSETQ. Trimming pared 0 bases from V and 4 bases from J, leaving 6 bases between. The length of the CDR3 is 13 residues.

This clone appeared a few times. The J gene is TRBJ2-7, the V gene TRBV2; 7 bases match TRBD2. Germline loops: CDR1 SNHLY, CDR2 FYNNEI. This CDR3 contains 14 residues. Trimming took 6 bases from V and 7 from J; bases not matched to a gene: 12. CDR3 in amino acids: CASRGLAAPPEQYF. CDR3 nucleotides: TGTGCCAGCAGGGGGCTAGCGGCCCCCCCTGAGCAGTACTTC.

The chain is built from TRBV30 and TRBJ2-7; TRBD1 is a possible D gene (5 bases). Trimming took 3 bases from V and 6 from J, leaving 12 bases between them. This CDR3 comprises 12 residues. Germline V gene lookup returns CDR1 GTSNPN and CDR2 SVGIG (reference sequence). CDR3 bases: TGTGCCTGGAGGGGATCCAGGGCCGAGCAGTACTTC. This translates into CAWRGSRAEQYF. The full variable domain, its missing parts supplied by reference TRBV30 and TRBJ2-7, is SQTIHQWPATLVQPVGSPLSLECTVEGTSNPNLYWYRQAAGRGLQLLFYSVGIGQISSEVPQNLSASRPQDRQFILSSKKLLLSDSGFYLCAWRGSRAEQYFGPGTRLTVT.

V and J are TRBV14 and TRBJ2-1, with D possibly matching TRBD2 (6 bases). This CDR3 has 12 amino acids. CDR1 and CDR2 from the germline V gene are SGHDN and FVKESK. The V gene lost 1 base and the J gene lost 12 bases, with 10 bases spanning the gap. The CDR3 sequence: CASSQGAGRQFF. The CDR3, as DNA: TGTGCCAGCAGCCAAGGGGCGGGAAGGCAGTTCTTC.